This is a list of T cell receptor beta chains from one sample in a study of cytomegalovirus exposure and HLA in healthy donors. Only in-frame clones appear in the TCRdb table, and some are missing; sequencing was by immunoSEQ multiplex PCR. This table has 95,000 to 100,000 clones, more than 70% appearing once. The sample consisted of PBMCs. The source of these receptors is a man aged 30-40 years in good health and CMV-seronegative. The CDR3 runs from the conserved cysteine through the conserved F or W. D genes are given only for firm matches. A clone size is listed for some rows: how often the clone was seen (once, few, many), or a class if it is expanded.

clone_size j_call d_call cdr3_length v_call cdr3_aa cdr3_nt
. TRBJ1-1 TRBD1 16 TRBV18 CASSPGQGRLGTEAFF TGTGCCAGCTCACCCGGACAGGGGCGGTTAGGCACTGAAGCTTTCTTT
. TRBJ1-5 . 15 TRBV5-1 CASSLGEAGRQPQHF TGCGCCAGCAGCTTGGGGGAGGCAGGGAGGCAGCCCCAGCATTTT
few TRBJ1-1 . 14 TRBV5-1 CASSLGQAGVEAFF TGCGCCAGCAGCTTGGGACAGGCTGGTGTTGAAGCTTTCTTT
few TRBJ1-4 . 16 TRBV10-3 CARNCPKPGTNEKLFF TGTGCCAGGAACTGCCCCAAACCGGGAACAAATGAAAAACTGTTTTTT
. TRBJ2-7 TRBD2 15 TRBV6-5 CASSFSGRTDYEQYF TGTGCCAGCAGTTTTAGCGGGAGGACGGATTACGAGCAGTACTTC
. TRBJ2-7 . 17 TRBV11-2 CASSLFRTGELLYEQYF TGTGCCAGCAGCTTATTCCGAACGGGGGAGTTACTATACGAGCAGTACTTC
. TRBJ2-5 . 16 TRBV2 CASSEFPTDTLETQYF TGTGCCAGCAGTGAATTTCCGACAGACACTCTCGAGACCCAGTACTTC
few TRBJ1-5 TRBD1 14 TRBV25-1 CASSGTGGNQPQHF TGTGCCAGCAGTGGGACAGGGGGAAATCAGCCCCAGCATTTT
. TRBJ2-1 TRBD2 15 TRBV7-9 CASSLFTSAHNEQFF TGTGCCAGCAGCTTATTTACTAGCGCACACAATGAGCAGTTCTTC
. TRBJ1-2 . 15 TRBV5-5 CASSFHRAANYGYTF TGTGCCAGCAGCTTTCACAGGGCGGCTAACTATGGCTACACCTTC
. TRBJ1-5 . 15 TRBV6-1 CASTPSRERGQPQHF TGTGCCAGCACCCCTTCCAGGGAAAGGGGTCAGCCCCAGCATTTT
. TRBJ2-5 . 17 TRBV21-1 CASNQSGQQKTQETQYF TGTGCCAGCAACCAAAGTGGGCAACAGAAAACCCAAGAGACCCAGTACTTC
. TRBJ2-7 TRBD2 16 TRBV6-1 CASSELAGPSPYEQYF TGTGCCAGCAGTGAACTAGCGGGGCCAAGCCCCTACGAGCAGTACTTC
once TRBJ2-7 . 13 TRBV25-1 CASSEGQISEQYF TGTGCCAGCAGTGAAGGACAGATCTCCGAGCAGTACTTC
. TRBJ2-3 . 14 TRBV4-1 CASSQSISGDTQYF TGCGCCAGCAGCCAATCCATATCAGGGGATACGCAGTATTTT
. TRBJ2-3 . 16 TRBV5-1 CASSLGQGVYTDTQYF TGCGCCAGCAGCTTGGGCCAGGGCGTTTACACAGATACGCAGTATTTT
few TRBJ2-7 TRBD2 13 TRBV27 CASSLSTGGEQYF TGTGCCAGCAGTTTATCCACGGGGGGCGAGCAGTACTTC